This record looks at one T cell receptor beta chain sequence and its context. Its antigen remains unknown. The source of the sample is a study of OX40 agonist ivuxolimab in advanced cancers. Study in general: Patients received intravenous ivuxolimab every 2 weeks at 0.01 to 10 mg/kg. Cohort: roughly 79% men, mean age approximately 66, aged about 20 to 90. Checkpoint inhibitors had been given previously to approximately 40% of patients. Study-wide points: Average numbers of expanded clones were greater in CD8+ T cells than in CD4+.

Here immunoSEQ multiplex PCR was the method, and the copy in TCRdb shows in-frame clones only, minus some. The sample contains approximately 11,000 clones, about 77% of which appear only once. This CDR3 region has 14 residues. Trimming shortened V by 3 bases and J by 2 bases, and 8 bases separated the two germline ends. CDR1 and CDR2 from the germline V gene are SGHNT and YENEEA. The genes are TRBV11-3 and TRBJ1-5; D is perhaps TRBD1 (5 bases). The TCR comes from an adult with an advanced solid tumor such as melanoma, head and neck, liver or kidney cancer. The sample in question was CD4+ or CD8+ T cells sorted from blood, obtained in a trial of the OX40 agonist ivuxolimab. In nucleotides, the CDR3 is TGTGCCAGCAGCTTTTTGGGGGGCAATCAGCCCCAGCATTTT. Translated: CASSFLGGNQPQHF.